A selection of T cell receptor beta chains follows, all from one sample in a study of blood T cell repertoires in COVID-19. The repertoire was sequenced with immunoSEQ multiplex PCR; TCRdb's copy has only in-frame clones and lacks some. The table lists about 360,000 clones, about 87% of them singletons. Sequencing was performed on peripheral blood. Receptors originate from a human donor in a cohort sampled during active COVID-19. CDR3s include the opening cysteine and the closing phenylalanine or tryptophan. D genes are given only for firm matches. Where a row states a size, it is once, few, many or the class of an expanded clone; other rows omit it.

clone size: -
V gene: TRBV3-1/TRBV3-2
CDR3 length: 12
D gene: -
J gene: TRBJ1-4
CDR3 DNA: TGTGCCAGCAGCCAAGTGCGTGAAAAACTGTTTTTT
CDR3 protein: CASSQVREKLFF

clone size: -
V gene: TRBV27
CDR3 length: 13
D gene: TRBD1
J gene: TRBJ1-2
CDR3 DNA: TGTGCCAGCAGTCGACAGGGATGGGATGGCTACACCTTC
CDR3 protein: CASSRQGWDGYTF

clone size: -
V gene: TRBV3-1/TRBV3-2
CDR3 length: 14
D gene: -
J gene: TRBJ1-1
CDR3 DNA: TGTGCCAGCAGCCCCCCCGAAGGGGGCACTGAAGCTTTCTTT
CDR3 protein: CASSPPEGGTEAFF

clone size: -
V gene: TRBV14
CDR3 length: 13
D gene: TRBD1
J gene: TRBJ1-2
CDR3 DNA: TGTGCCAGCGGAAATTCAGGGGGCTATGGCTACACCTTC
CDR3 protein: CASGNSGGYGYTF

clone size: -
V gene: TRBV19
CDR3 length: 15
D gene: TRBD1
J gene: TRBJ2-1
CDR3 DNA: TGTGCCAGTAAGATGAGCGACAGGGGGCGAAATGAGCAGTTCTTC
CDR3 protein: CASKMSDRGRNEQFF

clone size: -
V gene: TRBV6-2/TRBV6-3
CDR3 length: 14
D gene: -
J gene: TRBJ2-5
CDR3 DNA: TGTGCCAGCAGTTACACCTTATCGGGAGAGACCCAGTACTTC
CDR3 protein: CASSYTLSGETQYF

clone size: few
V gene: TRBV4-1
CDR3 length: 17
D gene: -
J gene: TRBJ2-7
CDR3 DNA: TGCGCCAGCAGCCAAGTTTGGCGGACTGGGCCGGGTAGCGAGCAGTACTTC
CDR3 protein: CASSQVWRTGPGSEQYF

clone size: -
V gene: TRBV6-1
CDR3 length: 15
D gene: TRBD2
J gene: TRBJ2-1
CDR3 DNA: TGTGCCAGCAGTGAAGAAGGCGGGGGGGCCAATGAGCAGTTCTTC
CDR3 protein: CASSEEGGGANEQFF

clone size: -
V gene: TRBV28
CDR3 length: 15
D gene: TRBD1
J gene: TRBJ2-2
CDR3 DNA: TGTGCCAGCAGTTTTATGGACAGGGGGTTTGGGGAGCTGTTTTTT
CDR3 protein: CASSFMDRGFGELFF

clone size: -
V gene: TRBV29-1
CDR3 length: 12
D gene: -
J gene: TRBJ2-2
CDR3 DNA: TGCAGCGTTGTCGGGAGCACCGGGGAGCTGTTTTTT
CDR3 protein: CSVVGSTGELFF

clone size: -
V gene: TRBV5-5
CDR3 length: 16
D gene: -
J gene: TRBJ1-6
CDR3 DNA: TGTGCCAGCAGCTTGGAAGGGGACACCGATAATTCACCCCTCCACTTT
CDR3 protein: CASSLEGDTDNSPLHF

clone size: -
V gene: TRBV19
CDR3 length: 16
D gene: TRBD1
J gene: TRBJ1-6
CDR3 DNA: TGTGCCAGTAGCCCCTCAGGGGGCGCGGAGAATTCACCCCTCCACTTT
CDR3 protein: CASSPSGGAENSPLHF

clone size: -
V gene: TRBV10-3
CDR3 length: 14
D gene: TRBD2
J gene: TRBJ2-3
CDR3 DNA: TGTGCCATCGGTACCGGGGGGGCCACAGATACGCAGTATTTT
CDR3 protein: CAIGTGGATDTQYF

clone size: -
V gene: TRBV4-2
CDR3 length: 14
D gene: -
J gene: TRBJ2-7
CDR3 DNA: TGTGCCAGCAGTAGTACCCACTCAAATTACGAGCAGTACTTC
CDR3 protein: CASSSTHSNYEQYF

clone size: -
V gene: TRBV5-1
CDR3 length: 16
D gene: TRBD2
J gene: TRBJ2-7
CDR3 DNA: TGCGCCAGCAGCTTGTCCGGTGCGGGAGCCACCTACGAGCAGTACTTC
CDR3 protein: CASSLSGAGATYEQYF

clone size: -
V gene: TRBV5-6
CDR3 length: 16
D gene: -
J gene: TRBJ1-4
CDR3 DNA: TGTGCCAGCAGCTTGGCCTGGGGACAAGACACTGAAAAACTGTTTTTT
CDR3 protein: CASSLAWGQDTEKLFF

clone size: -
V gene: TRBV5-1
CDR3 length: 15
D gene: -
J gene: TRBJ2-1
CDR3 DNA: TGCGCCAGCAGCTTGCAACGGGGGTCCTACAATGAGCAGTTCTTC
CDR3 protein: CASSLQRGSYNEQFF

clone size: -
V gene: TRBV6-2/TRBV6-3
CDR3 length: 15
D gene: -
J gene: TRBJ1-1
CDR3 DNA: TGTGCCAGCAGCTTAACCATTACAGGGCCCACTGAAGCTTTCTTT
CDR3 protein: CASSLTITGPTEAFF

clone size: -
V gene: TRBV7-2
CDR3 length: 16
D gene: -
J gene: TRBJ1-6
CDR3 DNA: TGTGCCAGCAGCCCCCGTGGCGGCAGCCAAAATTCACCCCTCCACTTT
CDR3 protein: CASSPRGGSQNSPLHF

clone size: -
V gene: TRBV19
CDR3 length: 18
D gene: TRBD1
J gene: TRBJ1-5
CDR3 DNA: TGTGCCAGTAGTTCCGGGACAGGGTCAAGAGTTGGCAATCAGCCCCAGCATTTT
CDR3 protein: CASSSGTGSRVGNQPQHF

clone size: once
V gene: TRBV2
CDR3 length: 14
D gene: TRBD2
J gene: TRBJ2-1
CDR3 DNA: TGTGCCAGCAAGCGGGACTATTCCTACAATGAGCAGTTCTTC
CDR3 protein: CASKRDYSYNEQFF

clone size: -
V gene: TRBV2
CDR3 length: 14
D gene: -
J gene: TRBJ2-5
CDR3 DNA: TGTGCCAGCAGTGGGACAAACCATAAAGAGACCCAGTACTTC
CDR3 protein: CASSGTNHKETQYF

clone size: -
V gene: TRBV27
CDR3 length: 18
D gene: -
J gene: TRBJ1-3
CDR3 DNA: TGTGCCAGCAGAAAGTTTCCACCGGGGGGTGGATTGGGAAACACCATATATTTT
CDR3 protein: CASRKFPPGGGLGNTIYF